This T cell receptor (beta chain) was identified during a study of PD-L1 blockade in urothelial cancer. Study context: Samples of blood were analyzed 3 weeks (second dose) and 6 weeks after treatment start. Blood samples contained a median about 150,000 T cells. Study-wide points: Pretreatment clonality of the blood TCR repertoire below the median was predictive of superior survival.

Produced via immunoSEQ multiplex PCR; TCRdb's table is partial and in-frame only. Found here are around 26,000 clones, less than 85% of them singletons; the top ten hold about 1.6%. Worth noting for this clone: Its antigen is unidentified.

With V trimmed by 2 bases and J by 6 bases, 6 bases remained unmatched. The germline CDR1 and CDR2 sequences are MNHEY and SVGAGI. The CDR3 extends over 14 amino acids. Time point of the sample: peripheral blood 6 weeks after treatment start. The starting material was PBMCs, obtained around atezolizumab (anti-PD-L1) treatment. This TCR was recovered from a man between 65 and 85 years old with urothelial cancer. This chain connects TRBV6-5 to TRBJ2-7; 8 positions match TRBD1. This chain's CDR3 is CASSYTGTGGEQYF. CDR3 nucleotides: TGTGCCAGCAGTTACACCGGGACAGGTGGCGAGCAGTACTTC.